This TCR beta chain appears in the sequencing data of a study of T-cell memory formation after mild COVID-19. The study's findings and limits: CD4+ clones that contracted lay mainly in CM and EM; CD8+ ones lay in EMRA. Clones contracting over day 15 to 85 were CD4/CD8 balanced, with later expanders leaning CD4+. Pre-infection memory carried some responding clones, suggesting that cross-reactive memory joined.

The CDR3 covers 15 residues. With V trimmed by 5 bases and J by 0 bases, 6 bases remained unmatched. Ten or more counts support this clonotype. Its antigen is as yet unknown. A 5'RACE reaction primed in the constant segment made cDNA libraries of TCR alpha and TCR beta, and these carried sample barcodes and UMIs. TCRdb re-called the 5' RACE reads with MiXCR, one entry per CDR3 protein. The sample includes roughly 400,000 distinct CDR3 sequences, roughly 18% of them seen just once. This chain uses TRBV12-3 or TRBV12-4 with TRBJ2-7, with TRBD1 matching 8 bases. The specimen sequenced was PBMCs or a T cell subset sorted from them (not recorded which). The receptor was derived from a man between 18 and 35 years old who had mild COVID-19 (a few samples of this study predate the infection). Cell type and time point are not known. Written as DNA, the CDR3 is TGTGCCAGCAGTAGCCGACAGGGGAGCTCCTACGAGCAGTACTTC. This translates into CASSSRQGSSYEQYF.